What follows is one T cell receptor (beta chain) and its context. V was shortened by 5 bases and J by 3 bases, with 13 bases between the two germline ends. CDR3 size: 14 residues. The germline gives CDR1 PRHDT, CDR2 FYEKMQ (reference sequence). This entry comes from a study of blood T cell repertoires in COVID-19. As for the study in general: Donors in the United States, Italy and Spain gave samples during acute or convalescent COVID-19.

The method was immunoSEQ multiplex PCR; TCRdb's version includes in-frame clones alone and lacks a portion of them. The data show fewer than 25,000 clones, with about 92% seen just once and roughly 2.5% held by the top ten. Sequenced sample: peripheral blood. The rearrangement joins TRBV13 to TRBJ1-1; D remains ambiguous. This clonotype was sampled from a man in his 70s with acute or convalescent COVID-19. CDR3: CASSLPRQDTEAFF. DNA for the CDR3: TGTGCCAGCAGCCTCCCACGGCAGGACACTGAAGCTTTCTTT.